This T cell receptor beta chain comes out of a study of blood T cell repertoires in COVID-19. The V and J ends lost 0 bases and 1 base respectively, with 9 bases between them. The germline CDR1 and CDR2 sequences are KGHSH and LQKENI. The CDR3 consists of 15 residues. Assay: immunoSEQ multiplex PCR; the TCRdb copy retains only in-frame clones and omits some. The sample carries around 130,000 clones, approximately 81% recorded once. The V call is TRBV18, the J call TRBJ2-5; D may be TRBD2 (5 bases). Material: peripheral blood. This sequence originates from a man aged 60 to 75 with acute or convalescent COVID-19. Written as DNA, the CDR3 is TGTGCCAGCTCACCACCCGGACGGGGCCAAGAGACCCAGTACTTC. The encoded protein is CASSPPGRGQETQYF.